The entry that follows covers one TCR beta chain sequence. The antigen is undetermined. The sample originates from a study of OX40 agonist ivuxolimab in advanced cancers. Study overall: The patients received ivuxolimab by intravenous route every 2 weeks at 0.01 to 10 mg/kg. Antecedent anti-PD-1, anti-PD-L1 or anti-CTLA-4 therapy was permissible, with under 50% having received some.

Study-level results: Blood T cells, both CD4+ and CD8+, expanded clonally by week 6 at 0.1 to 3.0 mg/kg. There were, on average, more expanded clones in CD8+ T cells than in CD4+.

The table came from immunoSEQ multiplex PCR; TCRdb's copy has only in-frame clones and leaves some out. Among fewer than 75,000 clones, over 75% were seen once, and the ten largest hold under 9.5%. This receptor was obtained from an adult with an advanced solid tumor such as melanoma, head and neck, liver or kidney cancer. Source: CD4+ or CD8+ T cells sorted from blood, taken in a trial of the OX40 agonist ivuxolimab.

The CDR3 loop is CASSLQGNEQFF. CDR3 sequence (DNA): TGTGCCAGCAGCTTACAGGGAAATGAGCAGTTCTTC. V and J are TRBV7-9 and TRBJ2-1; the D gene is possibly TRBD1 (5 bases). Trimming took 2 bases from V and 7 from J, leaving 6 bases between them. The CDR3 is 12 amino acids. CDR1 is SEHNR, CDR2 FQNEAQ, per germline (reference sequence). Based on the CDR3 plus reference TRBV7-9 and TRBJ2-1, the full variable domain is DTGVSQNPRHKITKRGQNVTFRCDPISEHNRLYWYRQTLGQGPEFLTYFQNEAQLEKSRLLSDRFSAERPKGSFSTLEIQRTEQGDSAMYLCASSLQGNEQFFGPGTRLTVL.